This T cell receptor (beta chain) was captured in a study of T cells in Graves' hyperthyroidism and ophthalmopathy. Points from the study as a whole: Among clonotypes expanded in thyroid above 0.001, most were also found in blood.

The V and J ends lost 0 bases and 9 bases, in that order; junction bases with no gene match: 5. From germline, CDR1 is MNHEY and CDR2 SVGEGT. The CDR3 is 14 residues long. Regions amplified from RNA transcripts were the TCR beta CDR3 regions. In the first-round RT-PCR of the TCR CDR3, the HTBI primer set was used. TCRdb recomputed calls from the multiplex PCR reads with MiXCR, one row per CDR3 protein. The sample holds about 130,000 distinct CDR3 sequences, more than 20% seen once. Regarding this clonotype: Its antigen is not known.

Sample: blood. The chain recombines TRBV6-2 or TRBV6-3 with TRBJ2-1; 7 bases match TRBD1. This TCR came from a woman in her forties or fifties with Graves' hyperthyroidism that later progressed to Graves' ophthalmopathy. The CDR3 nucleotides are TGTGCCAGCAGTTACTCGACAGGGCCCGGTGAGCAGTTCTTC. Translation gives CASSYSTGPGEQFF.